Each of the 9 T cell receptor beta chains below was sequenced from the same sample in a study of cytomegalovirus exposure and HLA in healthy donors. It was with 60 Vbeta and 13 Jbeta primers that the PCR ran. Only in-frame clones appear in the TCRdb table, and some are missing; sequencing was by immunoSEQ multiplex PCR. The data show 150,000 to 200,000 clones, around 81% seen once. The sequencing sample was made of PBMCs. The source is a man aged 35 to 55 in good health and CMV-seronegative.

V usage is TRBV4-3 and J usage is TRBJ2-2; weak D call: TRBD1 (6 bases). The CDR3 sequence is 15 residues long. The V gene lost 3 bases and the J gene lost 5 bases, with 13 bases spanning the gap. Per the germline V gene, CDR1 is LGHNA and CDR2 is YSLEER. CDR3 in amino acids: CASSQDRLSTGELFF. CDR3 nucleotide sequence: TGCGCCAGCAGCCAGGACAGATTGTCGACCGGGGAGCTGTTTTTT.

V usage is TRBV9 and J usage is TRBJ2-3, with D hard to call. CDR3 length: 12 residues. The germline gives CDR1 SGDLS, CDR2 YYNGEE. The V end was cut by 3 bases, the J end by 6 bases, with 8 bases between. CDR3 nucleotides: TGTGCCAGCAGCGCCAACGGGGATACGCAGTATTTT. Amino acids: CASSANGDTQYF.

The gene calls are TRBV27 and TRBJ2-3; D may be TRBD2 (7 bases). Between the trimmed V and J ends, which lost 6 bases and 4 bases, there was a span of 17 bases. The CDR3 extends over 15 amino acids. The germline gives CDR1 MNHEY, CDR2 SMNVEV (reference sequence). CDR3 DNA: TGTGCCAGCAGGGGATTCGTGGGGGGGCCAGATACGCAGTATTTT. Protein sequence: CASRGFVGGPDTQYF.

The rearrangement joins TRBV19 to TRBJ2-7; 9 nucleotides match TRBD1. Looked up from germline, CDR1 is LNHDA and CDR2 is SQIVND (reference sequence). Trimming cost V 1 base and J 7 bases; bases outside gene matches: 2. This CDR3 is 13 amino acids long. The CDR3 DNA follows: TGTGCCAGTAGTATAGTGACAGGGGGAGAGCAGTACTTC. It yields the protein CASSIVTGGEQYF.

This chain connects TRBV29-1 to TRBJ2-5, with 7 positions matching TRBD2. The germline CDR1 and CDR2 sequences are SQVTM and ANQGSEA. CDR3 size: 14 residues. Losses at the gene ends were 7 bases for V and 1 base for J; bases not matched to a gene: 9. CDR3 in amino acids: CSAPPSGAQETQYF. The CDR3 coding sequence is TGCAGCGCCCCGCCCAGCGGGGCCCAAGAGACCCAGTACTTC.

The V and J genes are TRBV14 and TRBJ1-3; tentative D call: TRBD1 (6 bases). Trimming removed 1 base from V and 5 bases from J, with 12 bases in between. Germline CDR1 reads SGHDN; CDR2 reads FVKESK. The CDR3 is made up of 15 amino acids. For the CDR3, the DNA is TGTGCCAGCAGCCAAGTGGGCGGGGGCCGAAACACCATATATTTT. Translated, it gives CASSQVGGGRNTIYF.

This chain's CDR3 is CASSLERSGGHSYNEQFF. The CDR3, as DNA: TGTGCCAGCAGCTTAGAACGTAGCGGGGGGCACTCCTACAATGAGCAGTTCTTC. The V and J genes are TRBV7-2 and TRBJ2-1; 10 nucleotides agree with TRBD2. Trimming took 1 base from V and 0 from J; bases not matched to a gene: 6. The CDR3 runs 18 residues. Germline CDR1 is SGHTA and CDR2 is FQGNSA.

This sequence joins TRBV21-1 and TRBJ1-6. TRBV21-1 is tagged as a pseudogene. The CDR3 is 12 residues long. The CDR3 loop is CASSTRNSPLHF. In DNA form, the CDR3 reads TGTGCCAGCAGCACGCGGAATTCACCCCTCCACTTT.

CDR3 amino acids: CASSLVVTATNEKLFF. The CDR3 coding sequence is TGTGCCAGCAGCTTAGTTGTAACAGCAACTAATGAAAAACTGTTTTTT. This chain connects TRBV7-9 to TRBJ1-4; D is undetermined. This CDR3 is built from 16 residues. Germline V CDR1 and CDR2: SEHNR, FQNEAQ (reference sequence). Trimming left V 1 base short and J 0 bases short, with 9 bases between.